One sample yielded the 13 T cell receptor beta chains listed below, sequenced in a study of molecular identifiers for immune sequencing clone quantification. MiXCR, run by TCRdb on the PCR reads, gives a single entry per CDR3 protein. This table holds around 460,000 distinct CDR3 sequences, 20% to 25% found once. Source material: naive CD8+ T cells from blood, with Jurkat cell RNA spiked in. Subset of the sample: FACS-sorted CD8+CD4-CCR7+CD45RA+ naive T cells. The receptors shown here come from a human donor in good health. Some libraries in this study had Jurkat cell RNA spiked in.

This chain links TRBV7-9 with TRBJ2-1, with 9 nucleotides matching TRBD2. The CDR3 covers 17 residues. Germline V CDR1 and CDR2: SEHNR, FQNEAQ (reference sequence). Germline trimming cut 5 bases from V and 3 bases from J; bases unmatched to any gene: 11. The CDR3 bases are TGTGCCAGCAGCGCGACTCGCGGGGGGGCCGTCTACAATGAGCAGTTCTTC. It translates to CASSATRGGAVYNEQFF.

The V call is TRBV6-2 or TRBV6-3, the J call TRBJ2-7, with TRBD1 matching over 8 bases. Losses at the gene ends were 5 bases for V and 6 bases for J; bases not matched to a gene: 9. The CDR3 is made up of 14 amino acids. Germline values: CDR1 MNHEY, CDR2 SVGEGT. The CDR3 reads CASSIRTGLPEQYF. CDR3 bases: TGTGCCAGCAGTATCCGGACAGGGCTGCCCGAGCAGTACTTC.

This clonotype was counted between two and nine times. The V call is TRBV2, the J call TRBJ2-7; 11 positions match TRBD2. V lost 6 bases, J lost 2 bases, and 0 bases stayed unmatched. Germline V gives CDR1 SNHLY, CDR2 FYNNEI. The CDR3 has 13 amino acids. The CDR3 DNA is TGTGCCAGCAGGACTAGCGGGACCTACGAGCAGTACTTC. Protein product: CASRTSGTYEQYF.

The chain carries TRBV7-3 and TRBJ1-5; D might be TRBD1 (5 bases). Trimming cost V 1 base and J 4 bases, with 11 bases left between them. CDR1 and CDR2 (germline): SGHTA, FQGTGA. CDR3 length equals 15 residues. CDR3 sequence: CASSLNRSNNQPQHF. The CDR3 bases are TGTGCCAGCAGCTTAAACAGGAGCAATAATCAGCCCCAGCATTTT.

This clonotype has at least ten counts. The J gene is TRBJ2-5, the V gene TRBV28, with 7 bases aligning to TRBD1. The germline V gene has CDR1 MDHEN and CDR2 SYDVKM. The CDR3 contains 17 residues. The V segment lost 3 bases and the J segment 4 bases; nucleotides outside the gene matches: 14. CDR3 region: CASSFVPEGARGETQYF. CDR3 nucleotides: TGTGCCAGCAGTTTTGTGCCCGAGGGGGCGAGGGGAGAGACCCAGTACTTC.

This clonotype was counted between two and nine times. The CDR3 nucleotides are TGCGCCAGCAGCCCTACGACAGTAACTAACTATGGCTACACCTTC. Translated, it gives CASSPTTVTNYGYTF. This chain links TRBV4-3 with TRBJ1-2; weak D call: TRBD1 (5 bases). There are 15 residues in the CDR3. CDR1 LGHNA and CDR2 YSLEER come from the germline V gene. V was pared by 4 bases and J by 0 bases, with 12 bases between.

This clonotype appeared a few times. The chain is built from TRBV28 and TRBJ2-7; TRBD1 might be the D (6 bases). This CDR3 comprises 15 residues. Trimming shortened V by 0 bases and J by 6 bases, and 15 bases separated the two germline ends. Per the germline V gene, CDR1 is MDHEN and CDR2 is SYDVKM. CDR3 bases: TGTGCCAGCAGTTTATGGGGGGCGCGGAGCCCCGAGCAGTACTTC. Its protein product is CASSLWGARSPEQYF.

Comment on this clonotype: A clone one base away is much larger, so this may be a read error. V gene TRBV7-9 combines with J gene TRBJ1-1; 8 nucleotides align to TRBD1. This CDR3 is built from 16 residues. Germline V gene data show CDR1 as SEHNR and CDR2 as FQNEAQ (reference sequence). V gave up 6 bases and J gave up 6 bases; unmatched junction bases: 15. The CDR3 DNA reads as TGTGCCAGCAGAGGAGACAGGGGCGGGCGGGACGCTGAAGCTTTCTTT. It specifies CASRGDRGGRDAEAFF.

CDR3 nucleotides: TGTGCCAGCAGTTTAACGGCAGAAGGGTATAGCAATCAGCCCCAGCATTTT. This gives the protein CASSLTAEGYSNQPQHF. The chain recombines TRBV27 with TRBJ1-5; D remains ambiguous. The CDR3 length is 17 residues. Trimming pared 2 bases from V and 0 bases from J, leaving 14 bases between. Germline V gives CDR1 MNHEY, CDR2 SMNVEV (reference sequence).

The V and J genes are TRBV6-6 and TRBJ2-3; tentative D call: TRBD1 (6 bases). The ends were cut back, 2 bases at V and 1 base at J, with 10 bases in the middle. Germline CDR1 MNHNY, CDR2 SVGAGI (reference sequence). The CDR3 has 15 residues. The CDR3 sequence is CASSYPTGCTDTQYF. In DNA form, the CDR3 reads TGTGCCAGCAGTTACCCGACAGGCTGCACAGATACGCAGTATTTT.

This clonotype appeared a few times. The V call is TRBV12-3 or TRBV12-4, the J call TRBJ1-5; D may be TRBD1 (6 bases). Trimming stripped 10 bases from V and 6 bases from J, with 16 bases between. The CDR3 totals 13 residues. The CDR3 region is CATKDSSTQPQHF. The CDR3 region has the DNA TGTGCCACAAAGGACAGTAGTACTCAGCCCCAGCATTTT.

This clonotype was found a few times. The chain joins TRBV11-2 to TRBJ2-5; a weak D match, TRBD2 (7 bases). Germline CDR1 and CDR2: SGHAT and FQNNGV. V was pared by 8 bases and J by 5 bases, with 18 bases between. This CDR3 has 14 amino acids. The CDR3 sequence is CASQLQGGGETQYF. The CDR3 DNA reads TGTGCCAGCCAGCTTCAAGGGGGAGGGGAGACCCAGTACTTC.

This clonotype was recorded at least ten times. The rearrangement joins TRBV29-1 to TRBJ2-2; TRBD2 matches at 9 bases. Unmatched junction bases numbered 8, after V lost 2 bases and J lost 7 bases. The germline gives CDR1 SQVTM, CDR2 ANQGSEA. The CDR3 length is 15 residues. In nucleotides, the CDR3 is TGCAGCGTTGAACGTATTAGCGGGAGTGTCGGGGAGCTGTTTTTT. Translating it yields CSVERISGSVGELFF.